The clone carrying this T cell receptor (beta chain) was seen many times. A universal primer site was created by template switching, with the cDNA bearing unique molecular identifiers. TCRdb ran MiXCR on the 5' RACE reads and lists one entry per CDR3 protein. The sample yields some 1,600,000 distinct CDR3 sequences, around a third seen once. This entry comes from a study of identical twins. CDR3 length equals 13 residues. Germline V gene data show CDR1 as SGHTA and CDR2 as FQGNSA. Trimming left V 6 bases short and J 4 bases short, with 12 bases between. The sequence was obtained from a newborn girl in good health. The J gene is TRBJ2-5, the V gene TRBV7-2, with D possibly being TRBD1 (6 bases). Sequencing was performed on cord blood. DNA for the CDR3: TGTGCCAGCAGTCGCAGGGGTGGAGAGACCCAGTACTTC. It translates to CASSRRGGETQYF. The full variable domain, its missing parts supplied by reference TRBV7-2 and TRBJ2-5, is GAGVSQSPSNKVTEKGKDVELRCDPISGHTALYWYRQSLGQGLEFLIYFQGNSAPDKSGLPSDRFSAERTGGSVSTLTIQRTQQEDSAVYLCASSRRGGETQYFGPGTRLLVL.